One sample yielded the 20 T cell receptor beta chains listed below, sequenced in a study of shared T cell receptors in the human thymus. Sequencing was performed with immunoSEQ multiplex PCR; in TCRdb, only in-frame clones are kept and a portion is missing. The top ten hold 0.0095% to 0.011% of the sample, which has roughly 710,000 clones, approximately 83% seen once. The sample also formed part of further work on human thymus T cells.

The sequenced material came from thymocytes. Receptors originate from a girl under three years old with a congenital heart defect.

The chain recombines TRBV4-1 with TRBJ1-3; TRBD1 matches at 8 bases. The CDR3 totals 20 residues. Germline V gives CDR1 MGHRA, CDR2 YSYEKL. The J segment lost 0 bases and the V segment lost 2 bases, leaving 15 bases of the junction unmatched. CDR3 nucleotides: TGCGCCAGCAGCCAAACAGGACAGGGAGGTTTACCGATCTCTGGAAACACCATATATTTT. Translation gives CASSQTGQGGLPISGNTIYF.

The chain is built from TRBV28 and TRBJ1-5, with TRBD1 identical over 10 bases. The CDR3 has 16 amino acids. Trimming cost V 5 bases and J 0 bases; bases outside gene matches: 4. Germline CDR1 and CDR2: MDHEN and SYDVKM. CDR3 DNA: TGTGCCAGCAGTGACGGGACAGGGGATAGCAATCAGCCCCAGCATTTT. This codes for CASSDGTGDSNQPQHF.

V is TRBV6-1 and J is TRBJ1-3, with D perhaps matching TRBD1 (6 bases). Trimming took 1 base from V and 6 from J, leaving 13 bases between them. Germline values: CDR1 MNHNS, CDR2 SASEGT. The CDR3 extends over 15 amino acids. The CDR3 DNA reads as TGTGCCAGCAGTGAAGGGGAGGGGGGCGAAAACACCATATATTTT. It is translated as CASSEGEGGENTIYF.

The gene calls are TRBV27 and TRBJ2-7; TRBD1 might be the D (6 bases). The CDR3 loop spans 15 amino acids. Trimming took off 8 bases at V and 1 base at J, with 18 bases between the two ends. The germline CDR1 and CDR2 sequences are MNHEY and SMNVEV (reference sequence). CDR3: CASGTQGYGSYEQYF. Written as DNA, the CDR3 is TGTGCCAGCGGGACCCAGGGGTACGGTTCCTACGAGCAGTACTTC.

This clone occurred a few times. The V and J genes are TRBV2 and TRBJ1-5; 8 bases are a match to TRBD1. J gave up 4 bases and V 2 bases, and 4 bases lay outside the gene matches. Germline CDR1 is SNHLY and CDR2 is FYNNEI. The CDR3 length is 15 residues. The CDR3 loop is CASSECRTGNQPQHF. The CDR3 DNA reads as TGTGCCAGCAGTGAATGCCGGACAGGGAATCAGCCCCAGCATTTT. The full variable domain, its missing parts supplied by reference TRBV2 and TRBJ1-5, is EPEVTQTPSHQVTQMGQEVILRCVPISNHLYFYWYRQILGQKVEFLVSFYNNEISEKSEIFDDQFSVERPDGSNFTLKIRSTKLEDSAMYFCASSECRTGNQPQHFGDGTRLSIL.

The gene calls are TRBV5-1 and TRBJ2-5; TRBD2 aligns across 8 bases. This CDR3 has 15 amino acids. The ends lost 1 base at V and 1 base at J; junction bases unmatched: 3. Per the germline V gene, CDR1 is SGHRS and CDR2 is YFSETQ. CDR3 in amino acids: CASSLRGGIQETQYF. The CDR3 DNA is TGCGCCAGCAGCTTGCGGGGGGGCATCCAAGAGACCCAGTACTTC.

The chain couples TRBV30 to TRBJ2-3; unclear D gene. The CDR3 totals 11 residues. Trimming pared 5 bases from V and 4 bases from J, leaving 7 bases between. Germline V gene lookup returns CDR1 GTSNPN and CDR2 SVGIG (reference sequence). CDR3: CAWRRADTQYF. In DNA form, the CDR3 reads TGTGCCTGGCGCCGCGCAGATACGCAGTATTTT.

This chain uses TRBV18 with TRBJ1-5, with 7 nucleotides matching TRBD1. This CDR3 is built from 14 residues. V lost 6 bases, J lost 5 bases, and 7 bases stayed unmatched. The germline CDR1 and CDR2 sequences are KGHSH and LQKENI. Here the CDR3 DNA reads TGTGCCAGCTCTCCCGGGACAGAGGATCAGCCCCAGCATTTT. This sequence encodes CASSPGTEDQPQHF.

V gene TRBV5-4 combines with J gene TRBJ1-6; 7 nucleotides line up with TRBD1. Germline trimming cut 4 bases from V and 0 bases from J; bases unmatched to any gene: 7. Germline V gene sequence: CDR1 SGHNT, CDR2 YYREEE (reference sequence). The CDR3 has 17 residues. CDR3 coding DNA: TGTGCCAGCAGCCGGGACAGTAAGAGCTCCTATAATTCACCCCTCCACTTT. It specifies CASSRDSKSSYNSPLHF.

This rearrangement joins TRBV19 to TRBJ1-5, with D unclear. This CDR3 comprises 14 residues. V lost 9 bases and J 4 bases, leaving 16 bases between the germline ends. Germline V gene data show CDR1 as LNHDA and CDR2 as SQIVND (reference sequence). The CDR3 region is CASKKSGSNQPQHF. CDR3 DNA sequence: TGTGCCAGCAAAAAGTCGGGGAGTAATCAGCCCCAGCATTTT.

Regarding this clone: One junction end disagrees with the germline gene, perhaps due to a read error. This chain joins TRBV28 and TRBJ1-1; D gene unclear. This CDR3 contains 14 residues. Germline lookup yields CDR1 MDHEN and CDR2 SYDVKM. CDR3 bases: TGTGCCAGCAGTTCAACGGACTGGAACACCGAAGCTTTCTTT. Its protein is CASSSTDWNTEAFF.

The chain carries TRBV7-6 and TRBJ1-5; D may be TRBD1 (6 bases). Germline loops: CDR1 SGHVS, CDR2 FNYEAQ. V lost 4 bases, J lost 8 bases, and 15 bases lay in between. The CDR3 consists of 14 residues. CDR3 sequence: CASSSKKHREPQHF. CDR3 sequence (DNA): TGTGCCAGCAGCTCTAAAAAACACAGGGAGCCCCAGCATTTT.

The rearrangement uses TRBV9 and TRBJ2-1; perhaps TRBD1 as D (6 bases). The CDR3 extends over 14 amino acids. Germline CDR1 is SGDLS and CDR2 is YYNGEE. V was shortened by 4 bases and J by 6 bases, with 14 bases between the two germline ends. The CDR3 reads CASSSKQGPNEQFF. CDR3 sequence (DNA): TGTGCCAGCAGCTCCAAGCAGGGGCCCAATGAGCAGTTCTTC.

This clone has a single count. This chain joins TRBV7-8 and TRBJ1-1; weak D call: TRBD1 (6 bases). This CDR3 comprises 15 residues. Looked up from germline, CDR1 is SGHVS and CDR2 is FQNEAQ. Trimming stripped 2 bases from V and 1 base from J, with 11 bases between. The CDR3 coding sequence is TGTGCCAGCAGCTTAAAGGGGGTGGGGAACACTGAAGCTTTCTTT. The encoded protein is CASSLKGVGNTEAFF.

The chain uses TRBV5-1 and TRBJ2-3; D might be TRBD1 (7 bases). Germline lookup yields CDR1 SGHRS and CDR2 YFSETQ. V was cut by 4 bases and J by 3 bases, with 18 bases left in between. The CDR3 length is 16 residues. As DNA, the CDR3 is TGCGCCAGCAGCAAAACAGGGGACTGGGGGACAGATACGCAGTATTTT. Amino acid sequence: CASSKTGDWGTDTQYF.

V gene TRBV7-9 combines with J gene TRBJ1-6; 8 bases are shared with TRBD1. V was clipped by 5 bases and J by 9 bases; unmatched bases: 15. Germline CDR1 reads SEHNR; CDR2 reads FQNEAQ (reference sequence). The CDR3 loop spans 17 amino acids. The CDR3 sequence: CASSRPGQGRWGSPLHF. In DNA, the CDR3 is TGTGCCAGCAGCCGACCTGGACAGGGTAGATGGGGTTCACCCCTCCACTTT.

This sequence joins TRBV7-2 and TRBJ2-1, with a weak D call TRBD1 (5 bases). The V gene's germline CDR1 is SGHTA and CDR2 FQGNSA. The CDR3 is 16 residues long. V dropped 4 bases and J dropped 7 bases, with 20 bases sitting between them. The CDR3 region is CASSYAGSPTLNEQFF. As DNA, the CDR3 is TGTGCCAGCAGCTACGCAGGGTCTCCTACCCTGAATGAGCAGTTCTTC.

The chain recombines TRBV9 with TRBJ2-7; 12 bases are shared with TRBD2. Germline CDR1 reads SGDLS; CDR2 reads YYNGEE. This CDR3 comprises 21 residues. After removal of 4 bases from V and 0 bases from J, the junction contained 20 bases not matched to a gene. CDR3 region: CASSPPPTLAGGHTGSYEQYF. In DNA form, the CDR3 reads TGTGCCAGCAGCCCTCCCCCAACACTAGCGGGGGGTCACACGGGCTCCTACGAGCAGTACTTC.

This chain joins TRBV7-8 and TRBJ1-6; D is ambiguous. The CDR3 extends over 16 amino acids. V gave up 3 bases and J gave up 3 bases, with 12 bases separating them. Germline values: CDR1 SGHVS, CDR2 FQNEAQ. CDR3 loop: CASSLEGRVYNSPLHF. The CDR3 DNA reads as TGTGCCAGCAGCTTGGAGGGTAGGGTCTATAATTCACCCCTCCACTTT. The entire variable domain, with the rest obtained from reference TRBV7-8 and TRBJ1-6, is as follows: GAGVSQSPRYKVAKRGQDVALRCDPISGHVSLFWYQQALGQGPEFLTYFQNEAQLDKSGLPSDRFFAERPEGSVSTLKIQRTQQEDSAVYLCASSLEGRVYNSPLHFGNGTRLTVT.

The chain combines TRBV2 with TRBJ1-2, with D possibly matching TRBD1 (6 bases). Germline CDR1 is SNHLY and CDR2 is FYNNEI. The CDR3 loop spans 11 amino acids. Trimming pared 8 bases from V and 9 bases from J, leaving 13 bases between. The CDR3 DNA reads TGTGCCAGCCATATCGGACAGAGCTACACCTTC. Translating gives CASHIGQSYTF.